What follows is one T cell receptor (beta chain) and its context. Its antigen remains unknown. This record belongs to a study of cytomegalovirus exposure and HLA in healthy donors. Study-level points and caveats: Analyzed later, most CMV-associated TCR beta chains appeared HLA-restricted. Among donors in an Asian-associated ancestry cluster, a later analysis reportedly found fewer N-insertions than the approximately 700-donor mean. A later analysis associated 16,000 or so TCR beta sequences with HLA alleles at a 0.05 false discovery rate. Accurate HLA-A and HLA-B prediction from TCR beta sequences was reported for most subjects.

CDR3 length: 14 residues. The germline gives CDR1 MNHNS, CDR2 SASEGT. Trimming cost V 8 bases and J 0 bases, with 12 bases left between them. The PCR employed 60 Vbeta primers together with 13 Jbeta primers. Produced via immunoSEQ multiplex PCR; TCRdb's table is partial and in-frame only. The sample records over 60,000 clones, roughly four fifths being singletons. The receptor was derived from an older man in good health and CMV-seronegative. The sample was PBMCs. The rearrangement joins TRBV6-1 to TRBJ2-3, with a weak D call TRBD2 (6 bases). CDR3 sequence (DNA): TGTGCCAGCGACCGGGACTCAAGCACAGATACGCAGTATTTT. Its translation is CASDRDSSTDTQYF.